This TCR beta chain is drawn from a study of CD8 T cells in ankylosing spondylitis. This clonotype has a count of ten or more. Its specificity is unknown. TCRdb re-called the 5' RACE reads with MiXCR, one entry per CDR3 protein. The top ten hold roughly 3.5% of the sample, which has 500,000 or so distinct CDR3 sequences, over 4% seen once. Germline V gives CDR1 SGHAT, CDR2 FQDESV (reference sequence). The CDR3 totals 13 residues. General study findings and limits: Roughly eight highly homologous variants made up a TCR beta motif that seemed to typify ankylosing spondylitis blood.

The rearrangement links TRBV11-1 to TRBJ2-1; 11 positions match TRBD2. This clonotype was sampled from a male donor with ankylosing spondylitis. The sequenced sample was blood, either unsorted or a sorted T cell fraction (not recorded which). The chain's CDR3 is CACGVSGRDEQFF. The CDR3, as DNA: TGTGCGTGCGGGGTTAGCGGGAGGGATGAGCAGTTCTTC.